The rows below give T cell receptor beta chains drawn from one sample of a study of blood T cell repertoires in COVID-19. Produced via immunoSEQ multiplex PCR; TCRdb's table is partial and in-frame only. The sample shows approximately 94,000 clones, roughly nine tenths of them seen only once. Sequencing input: peripheral blood. Receptors originate from a man in his fifties with active COVID-19. Each CDR3 is given with its conserved first and last residue. A D gene is named only where the DNA matches it firmly. Expanded clones are given a class, and other clones once, few, many or no size at all.

TRBD2 | 16 | TRBJ2-3 | TRBV5-1 | . | CASSKGLAASTDTQYF | TGCGCCAGCAGCAAAGGACTAGCGGCTAGCACAGATACGCAGTATTTT
. | 16 | TRBJ2-4 | TRBV7-2 | . | CASSPGGTGKKNIQYF | TGTGCCAGCAGCCCCGGGGGGACAGGCAAGAAAAACATTCAGTACTTC
. | 14 | TRBJ2-2 | TRBV19 | . | CASSSRVETGELFF | TGTGCCAGTAGCAGCAGGGTGGAAACCGGGGAGCTGTTTTTT
TRBD1 | 14 | TRBJ1-5 | TRBV19 | . | CASSRDSSNQPQHF | TGTGCCAGTAGTCGGGACAGTAGCAATCAGCCCCAGCATTTT
TRBD1 | 17 | TRBJ1-2 | TRBV14 | . | CASSQTGTGRAYYGYTF | TGTGCCAGCAGCCAAACCGGGACAGGGAGAGCGTACTATGGCTACACCTTC
. | 15 | TRBJ2-7 | TRBV9 | . | CASSPDGGTNYEQYF | TGTGCCAGCAGCCCCGACGGGGGGACAAACTACGAGCAGTACTTC
TRBD2 | 16 | TRBJ2-3 | TRBV7-8 | . | CASSSGGLASTDTQYF | TGTGCCAGCAGCTCCGGGGGACTAGCTTCCACAGATACGCAGTATTTT
TRBD1 | 16 | TRBJ2-7 | TRBV7-2 | . | CASSLPGQGVSYEQYF | TGTGCCAGCAGCCTCCCGGGACAGGGGGTCTCCTACGAGCAGTACTTC
TRBD2 | 18 | TRBJ2-1 | TRBV5-1 | few | CASSTTGLAGGLGNEQFF | TGCGCCAGCAGCACAACGGGACTAGCGGGGGGTTTAGGAAATGAGCAGTTCTTC
. | 13 | TRBJ2-5 | TRBV24-1 | . | CATSRDSQETQYF | TGTGCCACCAGTCGCGACAGTCAAGAGACCCAGTACTTC
. | 11 | TRBJ1-1 | TRBV20-1 | once | CSARDKLEAFF | TGCAGTGCTAGAGATAAGCTTGAAGCTTTCTTT
TRBD2 | 19 | TRBJ2-6 | TRBV3-1/TRBV3-2 | . | CASSQDRVAGLSGANVLTF | TGTGCCAGCAGCCAAGATAGGGTAGCGGGCCTCTCTGGGGCCAACGTCCTGACTTTC
. | 12 | TRBJ1-1 | TRBV19 | . | CASSKEGGRAFF | TGTGCCAGTAGTAAGGAGGGGGGGAGGGCTTTCTTT
. | 14 | TRBJ1-6 | TRBV9 | . | CASSVDHANSPLHF | TGTGCCAGCAGCGTAGATCATGCGAACTCACCCCTCCACTTT
. | 16 | TRBJ1-1 | TRBV7-2 | . | CASSPTHTIMNTEAFF | TGTGCCAGCAGCCCCACACATACGATCATGAACACTGAAGCTTTCTTT
TRBD1 | 15 | TRBJ2-2 | TRBV11-2 | once | CASSGRQGGTGELFF | TGTGCCAGCAGCGGGCGACAGGGGGGAACCGGGGAGCTGTTTTTT
TRBD1 | 14 | TRBJ1-2 | TRBV29-1 | once | CSVYPADRGQGYTF | TGCAGCGTCTACCCTGCTGACAGGGGGCAAGGCTACACCTTC
. | 16 | TRBJ1-2 | TRBV1 | few | CTSSQERTPSNYGYTF | TGCACCAGCAGCCAAGAAAGGACACCTTCTAACTATGGCTACACCTTC
. | 12 | TRBJ2-1 | TRBV19 | . | CASSWLASEQFF | TGTGCCAGTAGTTGGTTAGCCAGTGAGCAGTTCTTC
. | 15 | TRBJ1-2 | TRBV5-1 | . | CASRWTKGLNYGYTF | TGCGCCAGCAGATGGACTAAGGGCCTAAACTATGGCTACACCTTC